Described below is a single T cell receptor beta chain sequence and its context. Its antigen is currently not known. No base quality values were provided; no much bigger clone lies one nucleotide off. The germline V gene specifies MNHEY as CDR1 and SVGAGI as CDR2. Measured from the cysteine to the phenylalanine, the CDR3 is 14 residues long. Only CDR3 DNA remains: 42 bases, in frame from the first base. The V end gives up 6 bases and the J end 5 bases, leaving 9 bases in the junction not matched to a gene. The CDR3 regions of human TCRbeta chains were subjected to immunosequencing. Per the authors' processing: Repertoire TCRs were checked for matches against a reference library of SARS-CoV-2-specific TCRs that had been generated using the MIRA antigen-specificity platform. Breadth was defined as the fraction of unique TCRs that were SARS-CoV-2-associated, and depth was defined as the fraction of total T cells that were SARS-CoV-2-associated. Using the MIRA data, each spike-specific TCR was mapped to the spike region that the TCR reacts to and placed in a CD4 or CD8 class. Log10-transformed breadth and depth values were compared by one-way ANOVA with Sidak's multiple comparisons tests. This immuneACCESS table, as held by TCRdb, lists in-frame sequences with V and J called but not all clones. Of the missing ones, under half trace to an unresolved V gene in checked studies; the others have no known cause. V, J and clone size were drawn from that table, and D and trimming were deduced from the DNA. Counted in this sample were roughly 200,000 clones; just over 90% of them appeared once. The ten biggest clones cover 3% to 3.5% of the sample.

The entry originates in a study of T cell responses to AZD1222 COVID-19 vaccine (dated by TCRdb to the early 2020s). Broadly, across the study: TCR sequencing was performed for about 250 trial participants, of whom about 200 were given two doses of AZD1222 and around 26 were given two doses of MenACWY control vaccine. Enrollment into the trials was organized by age into subgroups of 18-55, 56-69 and 70-plus years, and those subgroups contained roughly 150, 30 and 60 TCR-sequenced participants, respectively.

Overall results and qualifications from the work: Most participants were white British and females outnumbered males, and the authors suggested that clonal diversity may have been underestimated. Reportedly, close to half of the unique spike-specific TCRs recognized epitopes lying outside the regions that are mutated in the B.1.351 and B.1.1.7 variants. Conclusions about previously exposed vaccinees are limited, since just a handful of AZD1222 recipients were seropositive for SARS-CoV-2 at baseline. Vaccine-associated CD4 TCRs spanned the whole spike protein, with dominant responses in regions 160-218 and 743-854. After two AZD1222 doses, both the breadth and the depth of spike-specific TCRs were significantly higher than at day 0 and than in MenACWY recipients. No day 14 peak-response samples were available, so repertoires were characterized only after the peak T cell response. In the small 56-69-year group, the increase in depth fell short of significance, most likely because of low power.

Interpreted using the paper, the time point label stands for: about 28 days (+/-7) after the second vaccine dose. AZD1222 recipients with second doses at about 4 weeks or about 12 weeks were pooled, because spike-specific TCR depth and breadth did not differ between schedules. Samples from vaccinated people were obtained from the UK trials COV001 and COV002, which included a single-blind randomized controlled phase 2/3 trial of AZD1222 (ChAdOx1 nCoV-19) in healthy adults. For TCRbeta chain sequencing, PBMC samples from trial participants were taken at day 0 and at day 28 after the second dose. Recombination linked TRBV6-5 to TRBJ2-7; TRBD1 matches 8 bases in the middle. The sequences come from peripheral blood, collected 28 days after the second AZD1222 dose. The clonotype was recovered from an adult who received the AZD1222 COVID-19 vaccine. The DNA sequence is given as TGTGCCAGCAGCCGCGGACAGGGAAGAAACGAGCAGTACTTC. Translated, it gives CASSRGQGRNEQYF.